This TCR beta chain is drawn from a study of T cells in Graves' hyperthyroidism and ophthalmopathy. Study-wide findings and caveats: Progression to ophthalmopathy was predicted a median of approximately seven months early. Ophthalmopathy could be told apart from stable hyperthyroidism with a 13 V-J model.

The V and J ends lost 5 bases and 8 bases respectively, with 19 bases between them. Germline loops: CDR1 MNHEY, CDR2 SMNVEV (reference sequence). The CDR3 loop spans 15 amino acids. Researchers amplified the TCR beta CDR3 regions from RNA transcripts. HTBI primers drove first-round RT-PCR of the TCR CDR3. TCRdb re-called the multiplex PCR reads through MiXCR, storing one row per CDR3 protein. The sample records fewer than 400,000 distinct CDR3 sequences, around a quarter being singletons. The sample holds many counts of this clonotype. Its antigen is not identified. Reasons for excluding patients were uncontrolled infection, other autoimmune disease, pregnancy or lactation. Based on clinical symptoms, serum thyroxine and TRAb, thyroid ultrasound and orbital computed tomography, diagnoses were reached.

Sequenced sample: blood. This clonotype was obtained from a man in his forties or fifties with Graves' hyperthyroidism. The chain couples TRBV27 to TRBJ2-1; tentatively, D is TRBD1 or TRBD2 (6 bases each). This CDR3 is CASSRFQGTLDEQFF. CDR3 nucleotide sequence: TGTGCCAGCAGTAGGTTTCAGGGGACTTTGGATGAGCAGTTCTTC.